This TCR beta chain originates from a study of HIV-infected patients and healthy controls. Reverse transcription used approximately 500 ng RNA and constant-region primers for alpha and beta. Alpha and beta chain libraries were made separately by chain-specific third strand synthesis with multiplexing indices. In TCRdb, the 5' RACE reads were re-called with MiXCR into one record per CDR3 protein. Of about 10,000 distinct CDR3 sequences in the sample, 8% are singletons; the top ten hold roughly 5%. V was trimmed by 5 bases and J by 2 bases, leaving 7 bases between them. The CDR3 runs 13 residues. Looked up from germline, CDR1 is MDHEN and CDR2 is SYDVKM. This clonotype has ten or more counts. All unsorted peripheral T cells were captured because whole blood was used without fractionation. An approximately 2.4 ml peripheral blood sample was taken for RNA.

This receptor was identified in an adult in good health. Sequenced: blood. The V gene is TRBV28, the J gene TRBJ1-5; D gene ambiguous. CDR3 in amino acids: CASSTTGNQPQHF. CDR3 in DNA: TGTGCCAGCAGTACGACGGGCAATCAGCCCCAGCATTTT.